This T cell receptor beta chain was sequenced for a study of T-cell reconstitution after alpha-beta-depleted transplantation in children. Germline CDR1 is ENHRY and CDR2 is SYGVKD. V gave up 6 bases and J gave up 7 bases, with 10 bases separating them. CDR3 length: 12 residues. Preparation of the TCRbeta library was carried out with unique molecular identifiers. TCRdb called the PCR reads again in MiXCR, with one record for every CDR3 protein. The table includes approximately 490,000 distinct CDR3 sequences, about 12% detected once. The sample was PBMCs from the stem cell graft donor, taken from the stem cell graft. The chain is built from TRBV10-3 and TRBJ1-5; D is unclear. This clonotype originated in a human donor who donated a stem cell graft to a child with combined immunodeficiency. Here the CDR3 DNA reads TGTGCCATCAGGTCGGAAGGCCAGCCCCAGCATTTT. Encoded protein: CAIRSEGQPQHF.